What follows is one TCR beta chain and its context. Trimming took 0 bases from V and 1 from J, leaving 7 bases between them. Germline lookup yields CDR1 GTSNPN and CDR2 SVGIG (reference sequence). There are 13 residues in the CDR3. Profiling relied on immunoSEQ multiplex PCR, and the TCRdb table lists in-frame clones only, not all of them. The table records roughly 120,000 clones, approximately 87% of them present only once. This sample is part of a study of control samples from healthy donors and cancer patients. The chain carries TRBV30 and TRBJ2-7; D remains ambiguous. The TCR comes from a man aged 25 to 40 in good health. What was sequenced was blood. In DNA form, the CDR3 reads TGTGCCTGGAGTGTACTCCCTTCCTACGAGCAGTACTTC. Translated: CAWSVLPSYEQYF.